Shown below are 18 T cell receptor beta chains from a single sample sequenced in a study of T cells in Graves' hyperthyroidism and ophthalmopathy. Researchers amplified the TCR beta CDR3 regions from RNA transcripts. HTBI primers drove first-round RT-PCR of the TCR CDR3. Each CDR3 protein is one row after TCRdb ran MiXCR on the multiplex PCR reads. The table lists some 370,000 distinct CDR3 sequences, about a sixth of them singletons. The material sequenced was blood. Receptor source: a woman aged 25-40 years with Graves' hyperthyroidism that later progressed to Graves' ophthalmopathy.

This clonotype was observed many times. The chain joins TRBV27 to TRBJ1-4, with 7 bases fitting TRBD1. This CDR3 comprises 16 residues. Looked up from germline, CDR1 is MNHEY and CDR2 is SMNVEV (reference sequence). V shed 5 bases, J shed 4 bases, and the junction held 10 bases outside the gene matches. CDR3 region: CASSTLPGQLNEKLFF. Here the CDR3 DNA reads TGTGCCAGCAGTACCCTTCCGGGACAGCTTAATGAAAAACTGTTTTTT.

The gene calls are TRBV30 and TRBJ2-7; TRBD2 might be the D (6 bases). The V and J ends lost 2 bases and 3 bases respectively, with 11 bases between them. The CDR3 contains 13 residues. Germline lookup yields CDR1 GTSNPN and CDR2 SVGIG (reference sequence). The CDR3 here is CAWSLEGLYEQYF. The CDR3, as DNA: TGTGCCTGGAGTCTGGAGGGGCTCTACGAGCAGTACTTC.

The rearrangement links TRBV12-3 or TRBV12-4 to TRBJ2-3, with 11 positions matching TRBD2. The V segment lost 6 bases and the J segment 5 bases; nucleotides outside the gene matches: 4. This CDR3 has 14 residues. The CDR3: CASRLTSGEDTQYF. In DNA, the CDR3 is TGTGCCAGCAGACTGACTAGCGGGGAAGATACGCAGTATTTT.

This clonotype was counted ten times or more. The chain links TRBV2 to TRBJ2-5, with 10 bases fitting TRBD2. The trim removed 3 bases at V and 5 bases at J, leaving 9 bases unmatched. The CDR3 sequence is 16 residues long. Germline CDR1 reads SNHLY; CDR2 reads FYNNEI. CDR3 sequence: CASSDERGGLSETQYF. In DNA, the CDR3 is TGTGCCAGCAGTGATGAGCGGGGGGGCCTGTCGGAGACCCAGTACTTC.

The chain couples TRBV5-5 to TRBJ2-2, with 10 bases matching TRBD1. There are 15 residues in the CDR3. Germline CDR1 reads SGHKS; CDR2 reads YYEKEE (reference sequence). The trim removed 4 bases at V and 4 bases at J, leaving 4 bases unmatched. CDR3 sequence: CASSRTGGRTGELFF. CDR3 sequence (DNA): TGTGCCAGCAGCCGGACAGGGGGTCGCACCGGGGAGCTGTTTTTT.

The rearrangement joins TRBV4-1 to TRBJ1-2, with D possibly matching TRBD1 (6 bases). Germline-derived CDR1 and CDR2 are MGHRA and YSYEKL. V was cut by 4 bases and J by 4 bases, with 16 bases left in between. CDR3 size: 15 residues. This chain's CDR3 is CASSRGMGAGYGYTF. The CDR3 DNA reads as TGCGCCAGCAGCCGGGGAATGGGGGCGGGCTATGGCTACACCTTC.

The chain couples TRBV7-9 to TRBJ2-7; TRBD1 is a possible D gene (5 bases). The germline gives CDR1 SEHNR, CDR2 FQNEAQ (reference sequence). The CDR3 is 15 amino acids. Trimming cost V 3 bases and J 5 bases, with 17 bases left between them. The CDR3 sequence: CASSFIGAKVDEQYF. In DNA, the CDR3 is TGTGCCAGCAGCTTTATTGGGGCCAAGGTGGACGAGCAGTACTTC.

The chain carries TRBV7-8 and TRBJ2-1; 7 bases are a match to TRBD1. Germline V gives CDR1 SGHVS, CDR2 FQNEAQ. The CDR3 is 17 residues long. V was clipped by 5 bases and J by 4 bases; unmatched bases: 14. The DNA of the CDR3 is TGTGCCAGCAGCGTCTATAAAACGGACAGGTGGTACAATGAGCAGTTCTTC. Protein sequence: CASSVYKTDRWYNEQFF.

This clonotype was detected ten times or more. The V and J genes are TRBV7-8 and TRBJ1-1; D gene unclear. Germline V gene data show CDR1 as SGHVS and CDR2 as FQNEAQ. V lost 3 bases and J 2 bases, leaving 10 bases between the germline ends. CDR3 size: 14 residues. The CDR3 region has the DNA TGTGCCAGCAGCTTTGGACCGGGAAACACTGAAGCTTTCTTT. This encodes CASSFGPGNTEAFF.

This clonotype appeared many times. The CDR3 coding sequence is TGCAGTGCTAGAGACGGAGCTAACTATGGCTACACCTTC. Translated, it gives CSARDGANYGYTF. The gene calls are TRBV20-1 and TRBJ1-2; D gene unclear. From germline, CDR1 is DFQATT and CDR2 SNEGSKA (reference sequence). The V gene lost 0 bases and the J gene lost 0 bases, with 5 bases spanning the gap. The CDR3 covers 13 residues.

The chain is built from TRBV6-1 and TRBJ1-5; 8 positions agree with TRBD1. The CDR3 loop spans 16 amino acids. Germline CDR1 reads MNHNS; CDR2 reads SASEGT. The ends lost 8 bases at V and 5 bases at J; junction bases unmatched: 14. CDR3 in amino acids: CASSVSPPGQDQPQHF. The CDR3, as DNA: TGTGCCAGCTCAGTATCCCCACCGGGACAGGATCAGCCCCAGCATTTT.

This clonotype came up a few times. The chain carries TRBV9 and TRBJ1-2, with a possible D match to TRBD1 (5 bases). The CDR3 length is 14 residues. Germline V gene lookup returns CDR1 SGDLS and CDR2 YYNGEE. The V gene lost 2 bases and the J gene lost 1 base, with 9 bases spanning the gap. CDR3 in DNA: TGTGCCAGCAGCGTCGGCGACAGTAACTATGGCTACACCTTC. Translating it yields CASSVGDSNYGYTF.

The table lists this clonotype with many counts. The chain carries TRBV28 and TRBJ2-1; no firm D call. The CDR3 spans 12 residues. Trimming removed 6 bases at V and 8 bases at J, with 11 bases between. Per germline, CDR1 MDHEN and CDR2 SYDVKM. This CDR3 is CASRLALDEQFF. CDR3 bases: TGTGCCAGCAGACTGGCCCTCGATGAGCAGTTCTTC.

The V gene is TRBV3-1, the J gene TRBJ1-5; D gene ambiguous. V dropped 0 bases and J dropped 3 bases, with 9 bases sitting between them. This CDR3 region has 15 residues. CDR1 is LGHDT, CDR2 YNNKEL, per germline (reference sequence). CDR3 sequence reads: CASSQDITNNQPQHF. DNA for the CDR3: TGTGCCAGCAGCCAAGATATAACCAACAATCAGCCCCAGCATTTT.

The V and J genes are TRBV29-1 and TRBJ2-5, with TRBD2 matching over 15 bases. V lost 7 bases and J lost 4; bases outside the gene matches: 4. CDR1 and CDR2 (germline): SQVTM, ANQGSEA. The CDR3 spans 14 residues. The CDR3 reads CSARTSGGGETQYF. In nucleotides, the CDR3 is TGCAGCGCCCGGACTAGCGGGGGGGGAGAGACCCAGTACTTC.

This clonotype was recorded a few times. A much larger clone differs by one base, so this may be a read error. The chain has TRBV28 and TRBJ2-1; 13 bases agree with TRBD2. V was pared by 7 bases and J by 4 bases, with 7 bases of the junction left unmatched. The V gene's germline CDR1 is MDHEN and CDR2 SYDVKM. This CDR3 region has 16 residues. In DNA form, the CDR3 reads TGTGCCAGCAATCCAGGGACTAGCGGGATATACAATGAGCAGTTCTTC. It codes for CASNPGTSGIYNEQFF.

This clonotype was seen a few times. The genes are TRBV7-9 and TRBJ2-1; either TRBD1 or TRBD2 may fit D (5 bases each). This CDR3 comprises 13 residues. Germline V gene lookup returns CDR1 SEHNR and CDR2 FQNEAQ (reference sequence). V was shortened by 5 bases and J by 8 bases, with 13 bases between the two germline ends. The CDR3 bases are TGTGCCAGCAGCCCTGGGGGTCGCGATGAGCAGTTCTTC. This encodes CASSPGGRDEQFF.

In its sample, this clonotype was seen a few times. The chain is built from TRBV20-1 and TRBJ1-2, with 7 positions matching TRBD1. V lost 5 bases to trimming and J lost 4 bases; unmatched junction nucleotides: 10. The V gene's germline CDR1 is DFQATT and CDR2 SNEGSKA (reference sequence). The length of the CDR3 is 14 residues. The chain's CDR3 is CSARSRQGGYGYTF. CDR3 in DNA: TGCAGTGCTCGGAGTCGACAGGGCGGCTATGGCTACACCTTC.